The T cell receptor (beta chain) described here comes from a study of post-analysis software for immune sequencing data. Overall study results and limits: F measure showed strong co-clustering of same-batch samples. Several TRBV segments (TRBV5-6, TRBV5-1 and TRBV20-1 among them) occurred more frequently in patients than in controls. Compared with controls, patients showed significantly lower normalized Chao1 diversity.

Comment on this clonotype: The antigen is undetermined.

Incorporated into the TCR beta cDNA libraries were unique molecular identifiers, which served to reduce PCR and sequencing biases. MiXCR was run by TCRdb on the PCR reads, yielding one entry per CDR3 protein. The sample carries roughly 700,000 distinct CDR3 sequences, just under 30% recorded once. J gave up 3 bases and V 3 bases, and 4 bases lay outside the gene matches. The CDR3 extends over 15 amino acids. Germline CDR1 is SGHTA and CDR2 is FQGNSA. The sequenced sample consisted of blood. This TCR was sampled from a girl between 10 and 17 years old with multiple sclerosis. The V call is TRBV7-2, the J call TRBJ1-2, with 10 bases lining up with TRBD1. The CDR3 here is CASSLGQGNYYGYTF. In nucleotides, the CDR3 is TGTGCCAGCAGCTTGGGACAGGGGAATTACTATGGCTACACCTTC.